What follows are 8 T cell receptor beta chains derived from one specimen sequenced in a study of CD8 T cells in Susac syndrome. Reverse transcription of roughly 0.45 to 1 ug RNA was performed with random hexamers. TCRdb passed the immunoSEQ multiplex PCR reads through MiXCR, listing each CDR3 protein once. The sample records some 26,000 distinct CDR3 sequences, 80% to 95% being singletons. Material for sequencing was CD8+ T cells from PBMCs. The origin of the receptors is a human donor with Susac syndrome.

The CDR3 here is CASSQEAASNTEAFF. The CDR3 nucleotides are TGTGCCAGCAGCCAAGAGGCCGCTTCGAACACTGAAGCTTTCTTT. The chain is built from TRBV3-1 and TRBJ1-1; no clear D. V was clipped by 0 bases and J by 1 base, with 9 bases between them. The CDR3 extends over 15 amino acids. The germline gives CDR1 LGHDT, CDR2 YNNKEL (reference sequence).

This chain links TRBV19 with TRBJ1-1; D perhaps matches TRBD1 (5 bases). The ends were cut back, 8 bases at V and 5 bases at J, with 12 bases in the middle. The length of the CDR3 is 12 residues. The germline V gene has CDR1 LNHDA and CDR2 SQIVND (reference sequence). The CDR3 coding sequence is TGTGCCAGTGGTCTGGGGCAGACTGAAGCTTTCTTT. It is translated as CASGLGQTEAFF.

The chain employs TRBV6-4 and TRBJ2-3; TRBD2 matches 14 bases. Germline V CDR1 and CDR2: MRHNA, SNTAGT. Germline trimming cut 3 bases from V and 4 bases from J; bases unmatched to any gene: 0. CDR3 size: 15 residues. The chain's CDR3 is CASSETSGGADTQYF. In DNA form, the CDR3 reads TGTGCCAGCAGTGAGACTAGCGGGGGGGCAGATACGCAGTATTTT.

The gene calls are TRBV6-5 and TRBJ1-1, with D maybe TRBD1 (5 bases). The CDR3 extends over 14 amino acids. Trimming cost V 0 bases and J 6 bases, with 11 bases left between them. In germline, CDR1 is MNHEY, CDR2 SVGAGI. CDR3 nucleotides: TGTGCCAGCAGTTACTCTCCAGGGATCCCTGAAGCTTTCTTT. This codes for CASSYSPGIPEAFF.

The chain uses TRBV5-6 and TRBJ2-1; 11 bases match TRBD2. The CDR3 spans 14 residues. The trim removed 4 bases at V and 8 bases at J, leaving 5 bases unmatched. The germline V gene has CDR1 SGHDT and CDR2 YYEEEE. The CDR3 nucleotides are TGTGCCAGCAGCCAGGGACTAGCGGCCGATGAGCAGTTCTTC. It yields the protein CASSQGLAADEQFF.

This chain joins TRBV2 and TRBJ2-5; D remains ambiguous. CDR3 length equals 13 residues. CDR1 and CDR2 (germline): SNHLY, FYNNEI. V was cut by 2 bases and J by 7 bases, with 11 bases left in between. This CDR3 is CASSESGGVTQYF. The CDR3 DNA is TGTGCCAGCAGTGAATCGGGTGGAGTGACCCAGTACTTC.

This chain joins TRBV7-9 and TRBJ1-2; D is uncertain. The germline gives CDR1 SEHNR, CDR2 FQNEAQ (reference sequence). This CDR3 spans 13 amino acids. Deletions cut 0 bases from V and 2 bases from J, with 4 bases between. This CDR3 is CASSLASNYGYTF. The CDR3 nucleotides read TGTGCCAGCAGCTTAGCGTCAAACTATGGCTACACCTTC.

This clonotype is a singleton in its sample. The chain couples TRBV29-1 to TRBJ1-2, with D uncertain. The V end was cut by 1 base, the J end by 5 bases, with 11 bases between. The V gene's germline CDR1 is SQVTM and CDR2 ANQGSEA. The CDR3 is 13 residues long. The CDR3 loop reads CSVEGRRLYGYTF. The DNA for the CDR3 is TGCAGCGTTGAAGGTCGCAGGTTGTATGGCTACACCTTC. Variable domain in full (rest from reference TRBV29-1 and TRBJ1-2): SAVISQKPSRDICQRGTSLTIQCQVDSQVTMMFWYRQQPGQSLTLIATANQGSEATYESGFVIDKFPISRPNLTFSTLTVSNMSPEDSSIYLCSVEGRRLYGYTFGSGTRLTVV.